The 26 T cell receptor beta chains reported below all come from one sample, sequenced in a study of cytomegalovirus exposure and HLA in healthy donors. Some clones are missing from TCRdb's copy, which holds only in-frame ones; the method was immunoSEQ multiplex PCR. The table has about 130,000 clones, 70% to 90% seen once; the top ten hold roughly 6.7%. The material sequenced was PBMCs. Source of these receptors: a woman aged 30 to 39 in good health and CMV-seropositive.

The chain is built from TRBV28 and TRBJ1-2; D possibly corresponds to TRBD1 (6 bases). Germline assignment: CDR1 MDHEN and CDR2 SYDVKM. The CDR3 has 16 residues. V was trimmed by 3 bases and J by 3 bases, leaving 17 bases between them. CDR3 sequence: CASSLSPTGYYYGYTF. The CDR3 nucleotides read TGTGCCAGCAGTTTGAGCCCGACAGGTTACTACTATGGCTACACCTTC.

This clone has just one count. The rearrangement joins TRBV19 to TRBJ1-4, with TRBD1 matching over 8 bases. Per the germline V gene, CDR1 is LNHDA and CDR2 is SQIVND (reference sequence). J lost 6 bases, V lost 3 bases, and 3 bases had no gene match. The CDR3 consists of 14 residues. The DNA of the CDR3 is TGTGCCAGTAGTATTGAGACAGGGGATGAAAAACTGTTTTTT. It codes for CASSIETGDEKLFF.

The V call is TRBV4-1, the J call TRBJ2-2; 7 bases fit TRBD1. Germline lookup yields CDR1 MGHRA and CDR2 YSYEKL. There are 17 residues in the CDR3. V gave up 0 bases and J gave up 0 bases; unmatched junction bases: 4. The CDR3 region is CASSQDGDRANTGELFF. CDR3 sequence (DNA): TGCGCCAGCAGCCAAGATGGGGACAGAGCGAACACCGGGGAGCTGTTTTTT.

This clone was seen just once. The chain uses TRBV27 and TRBJ2-3, with D possibly TRBD2 on 5 matching bases. CDR3 length: 16 amino acids. From germline, CDR1 is MNHEY and CDR2 SMNVEV (reference sequence). V gave up 0 bases and J gave up 1 base, with 11 bases separating them. CDR3 region: CASSLSPAARTDTQYF. The CDR3 bases are TGTGCCAGCAGTTTATCGCCAGCGGCCCGCACAGATACGCAGTATTTT.

The V call is TRBV18, the J call TRBJ2-2, with TRBD2 identical over 11 bases. Trimming took 4 bases from V and 3 from J; bases not matched to a gene: 1. Germline V CDR1 and CDR2: KGHSH, LQKENI. This CDR3 is 15 amino acids long. The CDR3 DNA follows: TGTGCCAGCTCACGACTAGCGGGGCACACCGGGGAGCTGTTTTTT. This translates into CASSRLAGHTGELFF.

The chain recombines TRBV2 with TRBJ2-1; 9 bases line up with TRBD1. Germline V gene lookup returns CDR1 SNHLY and CDR2 FYNNEI. The CDR3 sequence is 13 residues long. The trim removed 6 bases at V and 10 bases at J, leaving 7 bases unmatched. CDR3 coding DNA: TGTGCCAGCAGACAGGGGGCGCCTGGGGAGCAGTTCTTC. Encoded protein: CASRQGAPGEQFF.

Concerning this clone itself: Other nucleotide sequences from this sample produce the same CDR3. The CDR3 DNA follows: TGTGCCAGCAGCCAAGGTTCCGGGTACGAGCAGTACTTC. It is translated as CASSQGSGYEQYF. The gene calls are TRBV14 and TRBJ2-7; D unclear. Germline assignment: CDR1 SGHDN and CDR2 FVKESK. The CDR3 is 13 residues long. Trimming cost V 1 base and J 4 bases, with 8 bases left between them.

This rearrangement joins TRBV28 to TRBJ1-5; tentatively, D is TRBD1 (5 bases). The CDR3 runs 17 residues. The germline CDR1 and CDR2 sequences are MDHEN and SYDVKM. With 3 bases removed from V and 3 bases from J, the gap between germline ends came to 18 bases. The DNA for the CDR3 is TGTGCCAGCAGTTTGTCGGGGGGAATAGGGGCCAATCAGCCCCAGCATTTT. It codes for CASSLSGGIGANQPQHF. The complete variable domain, with remaining parts taken from reference TRBV28 and TRBJ1-5, reads DVKVTQSSRYLVKRTGEKVFLECVQDMDHENMFWYRQDPGLGLRLIYFSYDVKMKEKGDIPEGYSVSREKKERFSLILESASTNQTSMYLCASSLSGGIGANQPQHFGDGTRLSIL.

This chain joins TRBV5-1 and TRBJ2-1; perhaps TRBD2 as D (5 bases). Per the germline V gene, CDR1 is SGHRS and CDR2 is YFSETQ. This CDR3 is 15 amino acids long. Trimming pared 2 bases from V and 6 bases from J, leaving 15 bases between. CDR3 DNA: TGCGCCAGCAGCTTTCTGTCCGCTAGCCCCAATGAGCAGTTCTTC. Translated, it gives CASSFLSASPNEQFF.

The chain combines TRBV28 with TRBJ1-6; D unresolved. The CDR3 has 17 residues. Trimming left V 1 base short and J 0 bases short, with 10 bases between. Germline-derived CDR1 and CDR2 are MDHEN and SYDVKM. CDR3 region: CASSLLLRSSYNSPLHF. The CDR3 coding sequence is TGTGCCAGCAGTTTATTGCTGAGGAGCTCCTATAATTCACCCCTCCACTTT.

Only a few counts were recorded for this clone. V and J are TRBV10-1 and TRBJ1-3, with D uncertain. This CDR3 comprises 15 residues. Germline CDR1 is WNHNN and CDR2 is SYGVQD (reference sequence). The V end lost 0 bases, the J end lost 2 bases, and 8 bases lay between the germline ends. The CDR3 region is CASSESTGAGNTIYF. CDR3 nucleotides: TGCGCCAGCAGTGAGTCGACGGGAGCTGGAAACACCATATATTTT.

This rearrangement joins TRBV4-2 to TRBJ2-4; maybe TRBD1 (5 bases). Germline V CDR1 and CDR2: LGHNA, YNFKEQ. The germline V and J ends were trimmed by 1 base and 6 bases, with 28 bases remaining between them. This CDR3 has 20 amino acids. CDR3 DNA sequence: TGTGCCAGCAGCCAAGTCCTGCTCGTAGGATCAGGGTTTAGTGGAAACATTCAGTACTTC. Translation gives CASSQVLLVGSGFSGNIQYF.

The chain joins TRBV4-2 to TRBJ2-5; 8 bases fit TRBD2. CDR3 length equals 15 residues. Germline CDR1 reads LGHNA; CDR2 reads YNFKEQ. With 1 base clipped from V and 3 bases from J, the junction kept 4 bases outside the gene matches. The DNA of the CDR3 is TGTGCCAGCAGCCAAGGACTAGCGTTAAAAGAGACCCAGTACTTC. Encoded protein: CASSQGLALKETQYF.

The genes are TRBV7-9 and TRBJ2-2; TRBD1 matches 7 bases. The junction had 3 bases not matched to a gene; V was cut back by 4 bases and J by 4 bases. The germline CDR1 and CDR2 sequences are SEHNR and FQNEAQ (reference sequence). This CDR3 spans 14 amino acids. In nucleotides, the CDR3 is TGTGCCAGCAGCTACCACAGGGGCACCGGGGAGCTGTTTTTT. It encodes CASSYHRGTGELFF.

The chain is built from TRBV29-1 and TRBJ2-2; 7 nucleotides align to TRBD2. Trimming removed 4 bases from V and 4 bases from J; junction bases left unmatched: 6. CDR1 SQVTM and CDR2 ANQGSEA come from the germline V gene. This CDR3 has 14 amino acids. CDR3: CSVVGGGSTGELFF. The DNA of the CDR3 is TGCAGCGTTGTGGGTGGCGGGAGCACCGGGGAGCTGTTTTTT.

The V and J genes are TRBV7-8 and TRBJ1-2; 7 bases map to TRBD1. V was pared by 1 base and J by 8 bases, with 10 bases of the junction left unmatched. CDR1 is SGHVS and CDR2 is FQNEAQ in the germline V gene. This CDR3 comprises 15 residues. Written as DNA, the CDR3 is TGTGCCAGCAGCTTAGGGACAGGATTCTCTATCGGCTACACCTTC. Translating it yields CASSLGTGFSIGYTF.

This clone was found a few times. The chain couples TRBV2 to TRBJ1-2; 9 bases map to TRBD1. The germline V gene has CDR1 SNHLY and CDR2 FYNNEI. CDR3 length equals 13 residues. Trimming cost V 4 bases and J 7 bases; bases outside gene matches: 4. The CDR3 nucleotides are TGTGCCAGCAGTGGGGGGACAGGGATTGGCTACACCTTC. It is translated as CASSGGTGIGYTF.

The chain combines TRBV5-1 with TRBJ1-4, with D possibly matching TRBD1 (6 bases). CDR3 length equals 15 residues. With 0 bases removed from V and 3 bases from J, the gap between germline ends came to 9 bases. CDR1 and CDR2 (germline): SGHRS, YFSETQ. CDR3 coding DNA: TGCGCCAGCAGCTTGGCAGGGGCGGCTAATGAAAAACTGTTTTTT. This gives the protein CASSLAGAANEKLFF.

The J gene is TRBJ1-4, the V gene TRBV6-5; 7 bases line up with TRBD1. This CDR3 contains 13 residues. V lost 5 bases, J lost 3 bases, and 0 bases stayed unmatched. Germline V lookup: CDR1 MNHEY, CDR2 SVGAGI. CDR3 DNA: TGTGCCAGCAGTACAGGGGCTAATGAAAAACTGTTTTTT. Its translation: CASSTGANEKLFF.

J is TRBJ1-4 and V is TRBV5-1; unclear D gene. CDR1 is SGHRS and CDR2 is YFSETQ in the germline V gene. The germline V and J ends were trimmed by 0 bases and 11 bases, with 17 bases remaining between them. This CDR3 spans 15 amino acids. The CDR3 DNA reads as TGCGCCAGCAGCTTGGAGGCAGCTAACTATGGGAAACTGTTTTTT. It encodes CASSLEAANYGKLFF.

The chain is built from TRBV19 and TRBJ2-3; TRBD1 matches at 8 bases. Germline CDR1 is LNHDA and CDR2 is SQIVND (reference sequence). With 7 bases clipped from V and 2 bases from J, the junction kept 11 bases outside the gene matches. CDR3 length equals 16 residues. Here the CDR3 reads CASNQGARLHTDTQYF. For the CDR3, the DNA is TGTGCCAGTAATCAGGGGGCCCGACTCCACACAGATACGCAGTATTTT.

The J gene is TRBJ2-1, the V gene TRBV9; D is unresolved. Between the trimmed V and J ends, which lost 0 bases and 3 bases, there was a span of 7 bases. The CDR3 consists of 14 residues. Looked up from germline, CDR1 is SGDLS and CDR2 is YYNGEE. The CDR3 sequence is CASSVDDFYNEQFF. CDR3 nucleotide sequence: TGTGCCAGCAGCGTAGACGACTTCTACAATGAGCAGTTCTTC.

The chain uses TRBV6-5 and TRBJ2-5, with a tentative D call TRBD2 (5 bases). Germline assignment: CDR1 MNHEY and CDR2 SVGAGI. V lost 7 bases, J lost 2 bases, and 17 bases lay in between. CDR3 length: 15 residues. This CDR3 reads CASKPPGLWQETQYF. Written as DNA, the CDR3 is TGTGCCAGCAAACCTCCTGGACTGTGGCAAGAGACCCAGTACTTC.

The rearrangement uses TRBV29-1 and TRBJ1-1; possibly TRBD1 for D (5 bases). Trimming left V 7 bases short and J 5 bases short, with 8 bases between. Germline V CDR1 and CDR2: SQVTM, ANQGSEA. The CDR3 length is 10 residues. The chain's CDR3 is CSAGGTEAFF. CDR3 nucleotide sequence: TGCAGCGCCGGGGGGACTGAAGCTTTCTTT.

V and J are TRBV5-1 and TRBJ1-3; D not resolved. Trimming cost V 0 bases and J 1 base, with 11 bases left between them. Germline V gene sequence: CDR1 SGHRS, CDR2 YFSETQ. This CDR3 has 16 residues. Written as DNA, the CDR3 is TGCGCCAGCAGCTTGGTCCCGGGTACATCTGGAAACACCATATATTTT. Translation gives CASSLVPGTSGNTIYF.

This clone has just one count. The chain carries TRBV9 and TRBJ1-1; D is uncertain. This CDR3 comprises 12 residues. The ends were cut back, 4 bases at V and 9 bases at J, with 13 bases in the middle. The germline V gene has CDR1 SGDLS and CDR2 YYNGEE. The DNA of the CDR3 is TGTGCCAGCAGCCCAGGCCACCAGCAAGCTTTCTTT. Its translation is CASSPGHQQAFF. Using reference TRBV9 and TRBJ1-1 for the parts outside the CDR3, the full variable domain is DSGVTQTPKHLITATGQRVTLRCSPRSGDLSVYWYQQSLDQGLQFLIQYYNGEERAKGNILERFSAQQFPDLHSELNLSSLELGDSALYFCASSPGHQQAFFGQGTRLTVV.